This T cell receptor (beta chain) was sequenced in a study of blood T cell repertoires in COVID-19. Sequenced by immunoSEQ multiplex PCR; TCRdb stores in-frame clones only, minus some. This table holds roughly 330,000 clones, over 80% found once. Sequenced sample: peripheral blood. The receptor's source is a man aged 25-45 years with COVID-19, enrolled during active disease.

In nucleotides, the CDR3 is TGTGCCAGCAGCTTAACGTTAGGGGTTAACGGGGAGCTGTTTTTT. Translated: CASSLTLGVNGELFF. This chain links TRBV7-3 with TRBJ2-2; possible D gene TRBD1, 5 bases. CDR1 is SGHTA and CDR2 is FQGTGA in the germline V gene. The CDR3 spans 15 residues. V lost 0 bases to trimming and J lost 7 bases, with 12 bases between them. The variable domain in full, with the rest retrieved from reference TRBV7-3 and TRBJ2-2, is GAGVSQTPSNKVTEKGKYVELRCDPISGHTALYWYRQSLGQGPEFLIYFQGTGAADDSGLPNDRFFAVRPEGSVSTLKIQRTERGDSAVYLCASSLTLGVNGELFFGEGSRLTVL.